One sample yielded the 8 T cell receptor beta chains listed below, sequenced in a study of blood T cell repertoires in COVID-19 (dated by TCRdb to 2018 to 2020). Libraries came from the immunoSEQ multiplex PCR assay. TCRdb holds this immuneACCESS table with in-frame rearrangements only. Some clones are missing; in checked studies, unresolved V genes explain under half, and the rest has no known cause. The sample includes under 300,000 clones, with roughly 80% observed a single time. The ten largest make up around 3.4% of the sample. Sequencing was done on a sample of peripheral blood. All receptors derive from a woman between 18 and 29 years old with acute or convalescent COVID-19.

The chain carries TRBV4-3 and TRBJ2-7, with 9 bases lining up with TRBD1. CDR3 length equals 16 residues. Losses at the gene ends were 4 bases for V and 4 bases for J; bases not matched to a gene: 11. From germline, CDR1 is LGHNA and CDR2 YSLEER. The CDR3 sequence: CASSPTSGTGPYEQYF. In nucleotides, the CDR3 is TGCGCCAGCAGCCCGACCTCCGGGACAGGGCCATACGAGCAGTACTTC.

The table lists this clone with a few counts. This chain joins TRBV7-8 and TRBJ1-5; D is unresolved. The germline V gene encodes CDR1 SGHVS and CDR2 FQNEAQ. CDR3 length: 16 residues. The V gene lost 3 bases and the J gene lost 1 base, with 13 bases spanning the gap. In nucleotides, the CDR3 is TGTGCCAGCAGCTTCTCCGGTTCGATGAGCAATCAGCCCCAGCATTTT. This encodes CASSFSGSMSNQPQHF.

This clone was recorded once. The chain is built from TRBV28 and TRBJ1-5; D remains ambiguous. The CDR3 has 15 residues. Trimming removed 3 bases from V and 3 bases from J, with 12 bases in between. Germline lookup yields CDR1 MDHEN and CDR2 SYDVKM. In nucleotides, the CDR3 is TGTGCCAGCAGTTTGGCGGGAGGGAACAATCAGCCCCAGCATTTT. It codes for CASSLAGGNNQPQHF.

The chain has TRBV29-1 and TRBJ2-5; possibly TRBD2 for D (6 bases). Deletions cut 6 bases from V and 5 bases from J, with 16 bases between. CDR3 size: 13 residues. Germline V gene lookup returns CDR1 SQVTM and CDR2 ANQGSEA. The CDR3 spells CSVEGLLRETQYF. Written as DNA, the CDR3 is TGCAGCGTCGAGGGACTCCTCCGCGAGACCCAGTACTTC.

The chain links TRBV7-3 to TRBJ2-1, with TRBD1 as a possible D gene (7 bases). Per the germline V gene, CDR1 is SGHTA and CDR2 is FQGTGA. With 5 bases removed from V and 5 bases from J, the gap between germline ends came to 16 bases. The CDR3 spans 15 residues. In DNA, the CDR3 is TGTGCCAGCAGCCGAGGCGGGACAGTCGACAATGAGCAGTTCTTC. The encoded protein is CASSRGGTVDNEQFF.

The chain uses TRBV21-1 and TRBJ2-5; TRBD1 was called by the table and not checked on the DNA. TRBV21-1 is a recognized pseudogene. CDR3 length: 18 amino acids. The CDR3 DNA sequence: TGTGCCAGCAGCAAATGGTTCTTCGGGGACAGGGTCCAAGAGACCCAGTACTTC. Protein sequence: CASSKWFFGDRVQETQYF.

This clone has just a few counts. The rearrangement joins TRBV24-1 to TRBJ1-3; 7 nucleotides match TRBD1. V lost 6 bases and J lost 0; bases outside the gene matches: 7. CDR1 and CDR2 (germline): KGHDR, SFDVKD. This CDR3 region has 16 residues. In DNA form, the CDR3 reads TGTGCCACCAGTCAGGGGGAGGACTCCTCTGGAAACACCATATATTTT. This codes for CATSQGEDSSGNTIYF.

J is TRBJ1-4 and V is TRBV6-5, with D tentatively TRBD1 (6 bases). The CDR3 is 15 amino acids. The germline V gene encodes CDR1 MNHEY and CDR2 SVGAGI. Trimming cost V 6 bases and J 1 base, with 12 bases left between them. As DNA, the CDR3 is TGTGCCAGCAGATCAAACAGGGTAACTAATGAAAAACTGTTTTTT. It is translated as CASRSNRVTNEKLFF.